Described below is a single T cell receptor beta chain sequence and its context. Its target is unknown. Each CDR3 protein gets one entry after TCRdb re-called the 5' RACE reads with MiXCR. The sample holds 300,000 to 400,000 distinct CDR3 sequences, 9.5% to 12% seen once. The sample belongs to a study of T cells after yellow fever vaccination. On the study more broadly: Low-cell-number fractions were prepared with SMART-Seq v4 Ultra Low Input. Broader study findings: Weaker in magnitude, the secondary response showed a faster peak on day 5 versus 15.

V was pared by 6 bases and J by 4 bases, with 5 bases of the junction left unmatched. From germline, CDR1 is GTSNPN and CDR2 SVGIG (reference sequence). There are 12 residues in the CDR3. The sequence was collected from a man younger than 35 who received the YFV17D yellow fever vaccine. The rearrangement joins TRBV30 to TRBJ2-5; 7 nucleotides match TRBD1. Sequencing was performed on CD4+ T cells sorted from PBMCs, taken 45 days after the yellow fever booster vaccination. CDR3 sequence reads: CACAQGIETQYF. DNA for the CDR3: TGTGCCTGCGCACAGGGGATAGAGACCCAGTACTTC.